The clone carrying this TCR beta chain was counted between two and nine times. Its cognate antigen is unknown. One end of the junction varies from germline; a read error may be responsible. The sample belongs to a study of spatial heterogeneity in lung cancer. At the level of the study: A consistent excess of beta-chain over alpha-chain sequences was detected.

Indicated time point: sample taken at primary tumor resection. TCRs were sequenced from unsorted whole RNA of tumor, nontumor lung or PBMC. Overall study findings and caveats: Whereas they appeared in blood less at follow-up, ubiquitous expanded tumor TCRs appeared there more at resection.

In TCRdb, the 5' RACE reads were re-called with MiXCR into one record per CDR3 protein. The sample consists of some 21,000 distinct CDR3 sequences, approximately 4.6% of them appearing once. Per the germline V gene, CDR1 is SGHDT and CDR2 is YYEEEE. The CDR3 spans 13 residues. The sequence came from a male donor with early-stage non-small cell lung cancer. The chain links TRBV5-6 to TRBJ1-4; 7 bases map to TRBD1. The sequencing here drew on PBMCs, taken at surgery. The CDR3 here is CVSSHDRVKKLFF. DNA of the CDR3: TGTGTCAGCAGCCACGACAGGGTGAAAAAACTGTTTTTT. Variable domain in full (rest from reference TRBV5-6 and TRBJ1-4): DAGVTQSPTHLIKTRGQQVTLRCSPKSGHDTVSWYQQALGQGPQFIFQYYEEEERQRGNFPDRFSGHQFPNYSSELNVNALLLGDSALYLCVSSHDRVKKLFFGSGTQLSVL.